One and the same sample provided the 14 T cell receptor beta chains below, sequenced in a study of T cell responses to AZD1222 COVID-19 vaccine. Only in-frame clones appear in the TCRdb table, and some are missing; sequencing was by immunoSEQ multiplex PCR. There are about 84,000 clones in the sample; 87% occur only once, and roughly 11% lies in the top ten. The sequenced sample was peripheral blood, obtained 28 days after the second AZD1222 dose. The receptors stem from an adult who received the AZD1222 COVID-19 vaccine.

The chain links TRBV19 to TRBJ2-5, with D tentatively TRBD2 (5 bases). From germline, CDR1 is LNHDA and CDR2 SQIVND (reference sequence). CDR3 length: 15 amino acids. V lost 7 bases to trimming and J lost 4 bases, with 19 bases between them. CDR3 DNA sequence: TGTGCCAGTACGGAATCGGGGATGAGAACAGAGACCCAGTACTTC. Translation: CASTESGMRTETQYF. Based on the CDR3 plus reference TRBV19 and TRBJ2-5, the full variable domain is DGGITQSPKYLFRKEGQNVTLSCEQNLNHDAMYWYRQDPGQGLRLIYYSQIVNDFQKGDIAEGYSVSREKKESFPLTVTSAQKNPTAFYLCASTESGMRTETQYFGPGTRLLVL.

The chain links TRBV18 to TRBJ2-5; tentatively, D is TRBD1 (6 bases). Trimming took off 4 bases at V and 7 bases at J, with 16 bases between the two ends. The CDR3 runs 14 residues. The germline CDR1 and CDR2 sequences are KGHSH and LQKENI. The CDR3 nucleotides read TGTGCCAGCTCACTTTCCAACAGGGAAGGGACCCAGTACTTC. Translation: CASSLSNREGTQYF.

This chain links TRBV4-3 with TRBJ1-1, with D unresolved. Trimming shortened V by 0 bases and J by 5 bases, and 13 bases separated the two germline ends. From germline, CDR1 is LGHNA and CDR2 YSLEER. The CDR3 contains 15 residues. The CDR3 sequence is CASSQDPAGGTEAFF. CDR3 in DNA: TGCGCCAGCAGCCAAGATCCCGCGGGCGGGACTGAAGCTTTCTTT.

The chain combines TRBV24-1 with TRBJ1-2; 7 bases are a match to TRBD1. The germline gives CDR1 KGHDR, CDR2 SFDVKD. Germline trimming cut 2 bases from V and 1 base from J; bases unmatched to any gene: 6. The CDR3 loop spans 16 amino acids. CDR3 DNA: TGTGCCACCAGTGATTCTGGACAGGCGGTTAACTATGGCTACACCTTC. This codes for CATSDSGQAVNYGYTF.

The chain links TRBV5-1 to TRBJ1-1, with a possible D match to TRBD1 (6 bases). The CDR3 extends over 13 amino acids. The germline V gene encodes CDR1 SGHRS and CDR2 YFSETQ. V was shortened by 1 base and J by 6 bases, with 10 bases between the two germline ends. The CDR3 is CASSLSTGSEAFF. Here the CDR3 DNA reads TGCGCCAGCAGCTTGAGCACAGGGTCTGAAGCTTTCTTT.

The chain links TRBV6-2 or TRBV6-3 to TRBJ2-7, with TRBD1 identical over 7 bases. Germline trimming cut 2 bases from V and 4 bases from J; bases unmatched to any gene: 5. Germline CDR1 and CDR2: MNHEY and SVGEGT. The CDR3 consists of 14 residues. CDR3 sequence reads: CASSYVGTDYEQYF. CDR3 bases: TGTGCCAGCAGTTACGTCGGGACAGATTACGAGCAGTACTTC.

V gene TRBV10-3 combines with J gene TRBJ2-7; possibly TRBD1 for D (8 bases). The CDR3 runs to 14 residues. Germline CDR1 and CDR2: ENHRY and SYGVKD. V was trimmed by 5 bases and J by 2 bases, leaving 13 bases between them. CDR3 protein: CAISLQGGTYEQYF. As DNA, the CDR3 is TGTGCCATCAGTTTACAGGGGGGGACCTACGAGCAGTACTTC.

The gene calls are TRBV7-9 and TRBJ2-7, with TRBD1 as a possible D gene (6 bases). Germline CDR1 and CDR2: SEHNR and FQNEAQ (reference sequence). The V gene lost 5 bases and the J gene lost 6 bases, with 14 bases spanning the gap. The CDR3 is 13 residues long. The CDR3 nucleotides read TGTGCCAGCAGCCGACTGACAGGCACCGAGCAGTACTTC. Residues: CASSRLTGTEQYF.

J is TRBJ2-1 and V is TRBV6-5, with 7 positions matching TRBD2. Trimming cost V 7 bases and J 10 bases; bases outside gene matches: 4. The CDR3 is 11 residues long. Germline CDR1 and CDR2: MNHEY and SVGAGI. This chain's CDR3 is CASTLGREQFF. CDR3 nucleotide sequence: TGTGCCAGCACCCTCGGGAGGGAGCAGTTCTTC.

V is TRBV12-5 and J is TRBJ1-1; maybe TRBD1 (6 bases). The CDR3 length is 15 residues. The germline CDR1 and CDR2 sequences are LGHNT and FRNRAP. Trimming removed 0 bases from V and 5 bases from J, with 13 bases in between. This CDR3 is CASGLVDRPRTEAFF. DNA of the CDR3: TGTGCTAGTGGTTTGGTCGACAGGCCAAGGACTGAAGCTTTCTTT. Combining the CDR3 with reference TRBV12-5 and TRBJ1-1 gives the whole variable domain DARVTQTPRHKVTEMGQEVTMRCQPILGHNTVFWYRQTMMQGLELLAYFRNRAPLDDSGMPKDRFSAEMPDATLATLKIQPSEPRDSAVYFCASGLVDRPRTEAFFGQGTRLTVV.

CDR3 protein: CASSLQGAGETQYF. The DNA of the CDR3 is TGCGCCAGCAGCTTACAGGGGGCCGGTGAGACCCAGTACTTC. The chain joins TRBV4-3 to TRBJ2-5, with 9 bases fitting TRBD1. This CDR3 region has 14 residues. Germline CDR1 is LGHNA and CDR2 is YSLEER. V gave up 5 bases and J gave up 5 bases; unmatched junction bases: 6.

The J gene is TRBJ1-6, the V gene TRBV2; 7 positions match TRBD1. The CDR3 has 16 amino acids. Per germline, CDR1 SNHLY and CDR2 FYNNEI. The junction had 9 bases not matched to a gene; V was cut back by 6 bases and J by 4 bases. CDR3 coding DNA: TGTGCCAGCAGGGACCGGGACAGCACTTATAATTCACCCCTCCACTTT. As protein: CASRDRDSTYNSPLHF. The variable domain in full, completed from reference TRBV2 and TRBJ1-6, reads EPEVTQTPSHQVTQMGQEVILRCVPISNHLYFYWYRQILGQKVEFLVSFYNNEISEKSEIFDDQFSVERPDGSNFTLKIRSTKLEDSAMYFCASRDRDSTYNSPLHFGNGTRLTVT.

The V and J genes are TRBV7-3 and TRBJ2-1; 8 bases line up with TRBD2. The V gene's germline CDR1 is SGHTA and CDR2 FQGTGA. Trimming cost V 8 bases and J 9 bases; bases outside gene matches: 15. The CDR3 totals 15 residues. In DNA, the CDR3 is TGTGCCAGCTCCTCCTCAAGCGGGGGAGGCAGTGAGCAGTTCTTC. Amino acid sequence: CASSSSSGGGSEQFF.

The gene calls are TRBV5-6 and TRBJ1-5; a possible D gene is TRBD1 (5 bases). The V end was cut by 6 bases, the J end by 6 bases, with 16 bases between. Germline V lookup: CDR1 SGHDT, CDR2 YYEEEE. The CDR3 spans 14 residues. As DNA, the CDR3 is TGTGCCAGCATCCTTGGGGGGTCGGGTCAGCCCCAGCATTTT. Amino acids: CASILGGSGQPQHF.